Detailed here is one T cell receptor beta chain. Its antigen is not identified. Germline CDR1 reads SGHRS; CDR2 reads YFSETQ. V shed 3 bases and J shed 0 bases, with 12 bases lying between them. The CDR3 length is 15 residues. This sample was included in a study of blood T cells in healthy people across ages. General study findings and limits: Researchers deemed the diversity estimates from one million T cells underestimates. Across the age range, TCR beta diversity per million T cells fell in a roughly linear way.

A sample-barcoded 5' primer and a J-beta primer mix were used in a second PCR of roughly 6 to 11 cycles. TCRdb re-called the 5' RACE reads through MiXCR, storing one row per CDR3 protein. The sample includes 650,000 to 1,000,000 distinct CDR3 sequences, 30% to 45% of them seen just once. The chain employs TRBV5-1 and TRBJ1-1; tentative D call: TRBD1 (6 bases). This TCR came from a man aged 18 to 30 in good health. The specimen was blood. The DNA of the CDR3 is TGCGCCAGCAGCTATACAGGGAATATGAACACTGAAGCTTTCTTT. This sequence encodes CASSYTGNMNTEAFF.